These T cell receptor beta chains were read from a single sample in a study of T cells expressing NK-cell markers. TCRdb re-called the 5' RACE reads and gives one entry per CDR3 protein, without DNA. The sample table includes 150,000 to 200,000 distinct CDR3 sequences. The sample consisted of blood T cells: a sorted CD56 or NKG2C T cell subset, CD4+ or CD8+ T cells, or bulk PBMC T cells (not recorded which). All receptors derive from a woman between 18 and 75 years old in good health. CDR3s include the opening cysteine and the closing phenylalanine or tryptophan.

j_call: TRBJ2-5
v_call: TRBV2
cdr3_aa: CASSGEREVQETQYF

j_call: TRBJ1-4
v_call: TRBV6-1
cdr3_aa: CATTQVRGSDEKLFF

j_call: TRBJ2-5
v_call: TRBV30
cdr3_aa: CALGVGAETQYF

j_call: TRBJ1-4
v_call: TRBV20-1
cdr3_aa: CSAQSGTGDSVEKLFF

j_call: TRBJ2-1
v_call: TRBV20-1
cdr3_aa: CSARGQGTYNEQFF

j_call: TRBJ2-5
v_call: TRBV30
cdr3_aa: CAHKMTGETQYF

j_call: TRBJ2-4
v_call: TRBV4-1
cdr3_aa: CASSHQTGDDIQYF

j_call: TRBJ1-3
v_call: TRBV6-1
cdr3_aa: CASSPTGFLSSGNTIYF

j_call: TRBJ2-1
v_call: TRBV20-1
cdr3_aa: CSAVRLDPRVGYNEQFF

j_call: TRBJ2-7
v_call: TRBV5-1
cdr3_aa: CASSLYNQGLSYEQYF

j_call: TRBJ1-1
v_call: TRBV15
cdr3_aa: CATSREGQGTTEAFF

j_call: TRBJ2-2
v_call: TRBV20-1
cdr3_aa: CSARDSSGRANTGELFF

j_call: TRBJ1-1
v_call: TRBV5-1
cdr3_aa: CASSLDREVNTEAFF

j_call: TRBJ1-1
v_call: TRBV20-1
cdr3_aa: CSATLSWSGITEAFF

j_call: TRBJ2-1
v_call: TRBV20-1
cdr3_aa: CSATIGTRSYNEQFF

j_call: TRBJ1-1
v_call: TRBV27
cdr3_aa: CASSLWPGLNTEAFF

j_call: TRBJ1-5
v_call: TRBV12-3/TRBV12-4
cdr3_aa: CASSLFGQGGQPQHF

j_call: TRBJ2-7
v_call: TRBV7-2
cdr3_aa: CASSSRTSSPYEQYF

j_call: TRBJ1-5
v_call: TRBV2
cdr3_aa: CASLEFRSSKPQHF

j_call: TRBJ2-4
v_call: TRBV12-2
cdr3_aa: CASRLKLAKNIQYF

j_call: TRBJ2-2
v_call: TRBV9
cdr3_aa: CASSDARRGDTGELFF

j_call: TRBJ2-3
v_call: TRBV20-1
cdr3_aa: CSAVGLAGGDTQYF

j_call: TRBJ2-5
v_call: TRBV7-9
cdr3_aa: CASSFADRQETQYF

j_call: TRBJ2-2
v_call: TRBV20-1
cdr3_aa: CSARDPHSTGELFF

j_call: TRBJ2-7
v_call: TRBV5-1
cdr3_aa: CASSLRSPGEQYF

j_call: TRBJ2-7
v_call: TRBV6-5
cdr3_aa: CASSLYASSGEQYF

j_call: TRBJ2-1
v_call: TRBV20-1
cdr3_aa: CSARDVASGSDEQFF

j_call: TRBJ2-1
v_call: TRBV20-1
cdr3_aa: CSAGRGGVNEQFF

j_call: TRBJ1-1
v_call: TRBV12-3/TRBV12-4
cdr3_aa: CASTAGGENTEAFF

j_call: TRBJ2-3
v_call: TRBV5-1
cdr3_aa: CASSLAGSTDTQYF

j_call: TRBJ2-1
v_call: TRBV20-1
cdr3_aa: CSARPMRLAGVNEQFF

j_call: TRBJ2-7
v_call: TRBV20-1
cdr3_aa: CSATRSREQYF

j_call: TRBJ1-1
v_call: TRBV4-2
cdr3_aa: CASSQGQIMNTEAFF

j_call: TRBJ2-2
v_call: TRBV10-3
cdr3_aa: CAISHTGRELFF

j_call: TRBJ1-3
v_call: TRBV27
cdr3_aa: CASSASGTVGNTIYF

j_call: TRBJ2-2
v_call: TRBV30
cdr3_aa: CAWSVDGGTGELFF

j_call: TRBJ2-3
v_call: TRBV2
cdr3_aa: CASSKESGKDTQYF

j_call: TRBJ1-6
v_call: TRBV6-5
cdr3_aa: CASRRQGQPLHF

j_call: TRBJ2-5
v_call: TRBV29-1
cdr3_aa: CSAGTGTGSKTQYF

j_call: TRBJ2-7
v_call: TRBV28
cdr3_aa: CASSPTRQGGRYEQYF

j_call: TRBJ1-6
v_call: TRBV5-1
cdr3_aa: CASSLRVVGSPLHF

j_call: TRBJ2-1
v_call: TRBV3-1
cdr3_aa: CASSQLIFGREAYEQFF

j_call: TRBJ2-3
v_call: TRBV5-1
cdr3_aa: CASRQGVYPGDTQYF

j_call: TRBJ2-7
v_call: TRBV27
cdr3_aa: CASSLTSGRGEYF

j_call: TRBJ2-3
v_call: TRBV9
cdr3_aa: CASSVYSGLSGDTQYF

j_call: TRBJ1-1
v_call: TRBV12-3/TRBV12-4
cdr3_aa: CASSQQQGAEAFF

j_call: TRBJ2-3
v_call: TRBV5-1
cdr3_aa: CASSLADLESDTQYF

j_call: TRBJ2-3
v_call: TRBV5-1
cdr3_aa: CASAPPGGASTDTQYF